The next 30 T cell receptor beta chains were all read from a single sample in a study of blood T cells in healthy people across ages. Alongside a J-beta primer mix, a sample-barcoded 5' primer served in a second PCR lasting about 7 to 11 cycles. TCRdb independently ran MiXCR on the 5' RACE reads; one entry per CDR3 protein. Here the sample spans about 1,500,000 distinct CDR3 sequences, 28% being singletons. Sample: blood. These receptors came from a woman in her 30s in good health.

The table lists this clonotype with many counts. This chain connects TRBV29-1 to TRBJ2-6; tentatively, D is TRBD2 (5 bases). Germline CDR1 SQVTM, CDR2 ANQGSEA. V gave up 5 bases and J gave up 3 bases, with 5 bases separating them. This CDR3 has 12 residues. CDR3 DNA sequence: TGCAGCGTTACTAGTGGGGCCAACGTCCTGACTTTC. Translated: CSVTSGANVLTF. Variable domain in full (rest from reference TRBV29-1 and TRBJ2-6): SAVISQKPSRDICQRGTSLTIQCQVDSQVTMMFWYRQQPGQSLTLIATANQGSEATYESGFVIDKFPISRPNLTFSTLTVSNMSPEDSSIYLCSVTSGANVLTFGAGSRLTVL.

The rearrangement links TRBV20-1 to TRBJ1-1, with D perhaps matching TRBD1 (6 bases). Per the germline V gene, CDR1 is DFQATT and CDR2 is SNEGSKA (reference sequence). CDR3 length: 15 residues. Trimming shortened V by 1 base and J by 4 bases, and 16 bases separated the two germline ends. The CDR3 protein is CSARVGHLGVTEAFF. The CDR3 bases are TGCAGTGCTAGAGTGGGACACTTAGGCGTCACTGAAGCTTTCTTT.

The CDR3 DNA reads TGCAGTGCTAGAATCGCGGGAGGGAGAGAGACCCAGTACTTC. Encoded protein: CSARIAGGRETQYF. The genes are TRBV20-1 and TRBJ2-5, with TRBD2 matching over 9 bases. Per the germline V gene, CDR1 is DFQATT and CDR2 is SNEGSKA (reference sequence). J gave up 4 bases and V 2 bases, and 5 bases lay outside the gene matches. CDR3 length: 14 residues.

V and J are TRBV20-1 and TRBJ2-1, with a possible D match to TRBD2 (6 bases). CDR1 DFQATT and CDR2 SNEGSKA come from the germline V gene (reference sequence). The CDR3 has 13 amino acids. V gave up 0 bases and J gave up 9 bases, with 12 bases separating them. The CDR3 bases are TGCAGTGCTAGAGATGGGTCCGGGAGTGAGCAGTTCTTC. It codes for CSARDGSGSEQFF.

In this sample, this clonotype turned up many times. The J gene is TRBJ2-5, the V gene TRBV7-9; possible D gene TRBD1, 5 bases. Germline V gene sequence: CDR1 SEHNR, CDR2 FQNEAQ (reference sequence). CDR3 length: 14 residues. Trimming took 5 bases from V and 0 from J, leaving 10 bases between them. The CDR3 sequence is CASSATVHQETQYF. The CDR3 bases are TGTGCCAGCAGCGCGACAGTTCACCAAGAGACCCAGTACTTC.

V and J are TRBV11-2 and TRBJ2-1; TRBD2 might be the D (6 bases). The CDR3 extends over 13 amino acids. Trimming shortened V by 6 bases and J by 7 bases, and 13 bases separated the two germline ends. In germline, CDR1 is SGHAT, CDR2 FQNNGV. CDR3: CASRAGQRNEQFF. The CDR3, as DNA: TGTGCCAGCAGGGCGGGGCAGCGGAATGAGCAGTTCTTC.

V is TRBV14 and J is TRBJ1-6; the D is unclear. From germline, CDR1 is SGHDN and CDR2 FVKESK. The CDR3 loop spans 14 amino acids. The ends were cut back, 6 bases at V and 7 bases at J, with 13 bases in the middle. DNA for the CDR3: TGTGCCAGCAGTCTGGCCGGGTCCAATTCACCCCTCCACTTT. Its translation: CASSLAGSNSPLHF.

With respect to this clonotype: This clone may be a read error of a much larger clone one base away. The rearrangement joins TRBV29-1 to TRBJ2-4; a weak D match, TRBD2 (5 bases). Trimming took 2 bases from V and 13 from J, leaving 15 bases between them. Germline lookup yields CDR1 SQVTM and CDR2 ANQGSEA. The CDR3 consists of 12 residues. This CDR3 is CSVETGLYGQYF. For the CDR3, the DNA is TGCAGCGTTGAAACGGGGTTGTACGGGCAGTACTTC.

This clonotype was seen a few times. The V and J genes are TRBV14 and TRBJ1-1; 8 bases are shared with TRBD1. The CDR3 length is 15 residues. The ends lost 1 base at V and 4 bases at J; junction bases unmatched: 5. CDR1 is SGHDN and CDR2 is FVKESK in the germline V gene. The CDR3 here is CASSQVPGGSTEAFF. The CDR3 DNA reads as TGTGCCAGCAGCCAAGTTCCAGGGGGCTCCACTGAAGCTTTCTTT.

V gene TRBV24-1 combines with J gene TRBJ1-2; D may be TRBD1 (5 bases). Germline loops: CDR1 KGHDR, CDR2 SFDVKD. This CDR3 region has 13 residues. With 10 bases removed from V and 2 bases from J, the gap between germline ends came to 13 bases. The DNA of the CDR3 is TGTGCCACTAGAGAAGGGGACAACTATGGCTACACCTTC. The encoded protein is CATREGDNYGYTF.

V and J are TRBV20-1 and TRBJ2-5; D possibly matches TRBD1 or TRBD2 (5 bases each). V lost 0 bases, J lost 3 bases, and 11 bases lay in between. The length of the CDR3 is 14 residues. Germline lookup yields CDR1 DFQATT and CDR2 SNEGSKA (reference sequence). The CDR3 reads CSARDVWGKETQYF. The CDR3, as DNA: TGCAGTGCTAGAGATGTGTGGGGGAAAGAGACCCAGTACTTC.

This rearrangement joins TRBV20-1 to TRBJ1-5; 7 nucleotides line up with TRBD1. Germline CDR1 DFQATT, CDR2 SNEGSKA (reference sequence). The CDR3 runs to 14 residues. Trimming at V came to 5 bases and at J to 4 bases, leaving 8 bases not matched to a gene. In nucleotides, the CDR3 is TGCAGTGCTCGAACCGGGACAGTAAATCAGCCCCAGCATTTT. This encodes CSARTGTVNQPQHF.

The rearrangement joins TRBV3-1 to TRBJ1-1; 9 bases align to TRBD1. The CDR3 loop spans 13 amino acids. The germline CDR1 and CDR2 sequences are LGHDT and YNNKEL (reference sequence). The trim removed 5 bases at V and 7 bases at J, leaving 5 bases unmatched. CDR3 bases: TGTGCCAGCAGCTACAGGGGGCAGAATGAAGCTTTCTTT. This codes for CASSYRGQNEAFF. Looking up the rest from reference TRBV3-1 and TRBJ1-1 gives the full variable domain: DTAVSQTPKYLVTQMGNDKSIKCEQNLGHDTMYWYKQDSKKFLKIMFSYNNKELIINETVPNRFSPKSPDKAHLNLHINSLELGDSAVYFCASSYRGQNEAFFGQGTRLTVV.

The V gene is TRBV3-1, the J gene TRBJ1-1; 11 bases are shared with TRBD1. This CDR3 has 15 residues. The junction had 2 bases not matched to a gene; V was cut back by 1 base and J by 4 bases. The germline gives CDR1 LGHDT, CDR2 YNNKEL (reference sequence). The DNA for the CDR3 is TGTGCCAGCAGCCAAGGCGGGACAGGGGGCACTGAAGCTTTCTTT. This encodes CASSQGGTGGTEAFF.

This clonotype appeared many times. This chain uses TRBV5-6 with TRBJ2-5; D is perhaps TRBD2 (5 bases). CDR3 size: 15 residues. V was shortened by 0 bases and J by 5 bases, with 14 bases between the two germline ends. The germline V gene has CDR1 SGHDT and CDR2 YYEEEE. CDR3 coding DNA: TGTGCCAGCAGCTTGGAGCGGCGGACGTGGGAGACCCAGTACTTC. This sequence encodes CASSLERRTWETQYF.

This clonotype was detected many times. CDR3 sequence: CASSLAFSYEQYF. CDR3 coding DNA: TGTGCCAGCAGCTTGGCGTTTTCCTACGAGCAGTACTTC. The rearrangement uses TRBV7-2 and TRBJ2-7; no reliable D call. The CDR3 extends over 13 amino acids. CDR1 is SGHTA, CDR2 FQGNSA, per germline. V lost 3 bases and J 1 base, leaving 7 bases between the germline ends. Full variable domain (outside the CDR3, taken from reference TRBV7-2 and TRBJ2-7): GAGVSQSPSNKVTEKGKDVELRCDPISGHTALYWYRQSLGQGLEFLIYFQGNSAPDKSGLPSDRFSAERTGGSVSTLTIQRTQQEDSAVYLCASSLAFSYEQYFGPGTRLTVT.

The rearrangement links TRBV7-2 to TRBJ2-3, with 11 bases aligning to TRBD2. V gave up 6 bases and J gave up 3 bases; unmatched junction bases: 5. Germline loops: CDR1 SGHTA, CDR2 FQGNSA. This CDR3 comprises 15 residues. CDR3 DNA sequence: TGTGCCAGCAGACCTAGCGGGAGGCCTACAGATACGCAGTATTTT. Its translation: CASRPSGRPTDTQYF. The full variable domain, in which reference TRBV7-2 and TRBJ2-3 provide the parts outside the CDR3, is GAGVSQSPSNKVTEKGKDVELRCDPISGHTALYWYRQSLGQGLEFLIYFQGNSAPDKSGLPSDRFSAERTGGSVSTLTIQRTQQEDSAVYLCASRPSGRPTDTQYFGPGTRLTVL.

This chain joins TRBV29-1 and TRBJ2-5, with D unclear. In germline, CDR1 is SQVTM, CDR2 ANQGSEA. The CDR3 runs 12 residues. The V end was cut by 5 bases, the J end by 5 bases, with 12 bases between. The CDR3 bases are TGCAGCGTTAAGGTCTCGGGTGAGACCCAGTACTTC. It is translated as CSVKVSGETQYF.

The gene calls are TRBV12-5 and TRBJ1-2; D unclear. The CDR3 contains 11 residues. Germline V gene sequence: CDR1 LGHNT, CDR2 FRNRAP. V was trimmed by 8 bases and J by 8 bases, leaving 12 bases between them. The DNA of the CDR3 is TGTGCTAGTCCCCCAATATCCGGCTACACCTTC. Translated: CASPPISGYTF.

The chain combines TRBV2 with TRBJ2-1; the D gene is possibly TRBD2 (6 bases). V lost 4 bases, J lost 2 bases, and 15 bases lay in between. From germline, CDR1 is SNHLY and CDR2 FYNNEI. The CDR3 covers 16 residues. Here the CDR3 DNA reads TGTGCCAGCAGTGGCGCCCTCGGGGGTGCCTACAATGAGCAGTTCTTC. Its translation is CASSGALGGAYNEQFF.

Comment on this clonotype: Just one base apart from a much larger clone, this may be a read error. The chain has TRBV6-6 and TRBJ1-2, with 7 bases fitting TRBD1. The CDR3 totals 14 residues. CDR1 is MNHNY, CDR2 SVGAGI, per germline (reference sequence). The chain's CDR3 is CASSSPDRAFGCTF. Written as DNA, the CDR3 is TGTGCCAGCAGTTCTCCCGACAGGGCGTTTGGCTGCACCTTC.

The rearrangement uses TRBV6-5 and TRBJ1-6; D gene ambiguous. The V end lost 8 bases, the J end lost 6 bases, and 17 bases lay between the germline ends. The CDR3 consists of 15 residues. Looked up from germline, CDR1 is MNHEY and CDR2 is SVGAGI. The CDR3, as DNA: TGTGCCAGCGCATACCGCGGTCGGACTAATTCACCCCTCCACTTT. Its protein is CASAYRGRTNSPLHF.

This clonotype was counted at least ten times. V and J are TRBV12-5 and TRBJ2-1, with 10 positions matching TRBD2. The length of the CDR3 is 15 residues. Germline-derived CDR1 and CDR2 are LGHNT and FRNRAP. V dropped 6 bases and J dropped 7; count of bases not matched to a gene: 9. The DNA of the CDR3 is TGTGCTAGTGGCTTAAGCGGGGGGGCTGGTAATGAGCAGTTCTTC. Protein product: CASGLSGGAGNEQFF. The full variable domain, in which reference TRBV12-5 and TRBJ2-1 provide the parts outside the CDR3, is DARVTQTPRHKVTEMGQEVTMRCQPILGHNTVFWYRQTMMQGLELLAYFRNRAPLDDSGMPKDRFSAEMPDATLATLKIQPSEPRDSAVYFCASGLSGGAGNEQFFGPGTRLTVL.

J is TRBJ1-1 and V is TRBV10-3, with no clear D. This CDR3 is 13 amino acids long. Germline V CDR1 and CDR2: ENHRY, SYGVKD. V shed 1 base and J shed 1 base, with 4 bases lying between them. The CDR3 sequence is CAISEFENTEAFF. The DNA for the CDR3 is TGTGCCATCAGTGAGTTCGAGAACACTGAAGCTTTCTTT.

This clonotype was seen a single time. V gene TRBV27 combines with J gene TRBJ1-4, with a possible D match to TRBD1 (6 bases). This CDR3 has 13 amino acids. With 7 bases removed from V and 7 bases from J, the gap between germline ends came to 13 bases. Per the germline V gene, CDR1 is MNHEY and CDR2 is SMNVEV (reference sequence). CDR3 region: CASKGATGEKLFF. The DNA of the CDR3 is TGTGCCAGCAAAGGTGCGACAGGTGAAAAACTGTTTTTT.

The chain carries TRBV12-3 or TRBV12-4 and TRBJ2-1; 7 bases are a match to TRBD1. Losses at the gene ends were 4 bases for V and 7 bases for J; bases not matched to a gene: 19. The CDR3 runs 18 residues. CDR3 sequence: CASSYGLGSPGRGNEQFF. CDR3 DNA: TGTGCCAGCAGTTACGGGCTCGGCTCCCCGGGCAGGGGGAATGAGCAGTTCTTC.

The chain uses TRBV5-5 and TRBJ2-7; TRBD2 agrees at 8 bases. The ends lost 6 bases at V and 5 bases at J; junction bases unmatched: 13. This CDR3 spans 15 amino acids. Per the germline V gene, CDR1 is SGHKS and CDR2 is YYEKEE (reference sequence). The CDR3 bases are TGTGCCAGCACCCCTGGAGCTAGCGGGTTTCACGAGCAGTACTTC. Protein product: CASTPGASGFHEQYF.

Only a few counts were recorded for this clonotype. This CDR3 is CASALGLGLTYEQYF. DNA for the CDR3: TGTGCCAGCGCCCTAGGATTGGGACTAACATACGAGCAGTACTTC. This chain connects TRBV27 to TRBJ2-7, with TRBD2 identical over 7 bases. Germline V lookup: CDR1 MNHEY, CDR2 SMNVEV (reference sequence). Losses at the gene ends were 8 bases for V and 4 bases for J; bases not matched to a gene: 14. CDR3 length equals 15 residues.

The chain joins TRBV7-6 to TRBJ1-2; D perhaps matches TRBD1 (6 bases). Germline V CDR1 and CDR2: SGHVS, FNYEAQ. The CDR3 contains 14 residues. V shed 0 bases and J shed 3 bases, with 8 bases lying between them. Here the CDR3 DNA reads TGTGCCAGCAGCTTAGCCCCAGGGGACTATGGCTACACCTTC. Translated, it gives CASSLAPGDYGYTF. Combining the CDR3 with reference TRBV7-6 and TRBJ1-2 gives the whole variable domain GAGVSQSPRYKVTKRGQDVALRCDPISGHVSLYWYRQALGQGPEFLTYFNYEAQQDKSGLPNDRFSAERPEGSISTLTIQRTEQRDSAMYRCASSLAPGDYGYTFGSGTRLTVV.

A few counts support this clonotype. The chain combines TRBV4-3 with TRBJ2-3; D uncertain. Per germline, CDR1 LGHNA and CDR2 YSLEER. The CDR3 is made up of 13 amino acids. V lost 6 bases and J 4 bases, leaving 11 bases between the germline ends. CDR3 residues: CASRSPVSDTQYF. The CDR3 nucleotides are TGCGCCAGCAGGAGCCCCGTATCAGATACGCAGTATTTT.